A single sample gave rise to the 28 T cell receptor beta chains below, sequenced in a study of blood T cell repertoires in COVID-19. Data came from immunoSEQ multiplex PCR; TCRdb stores just in-frame clones and leaves some out. Of about 170,000 clones in the sample, roughly 88% were seen once. The sample comprised peripheral blood. The receptor set was obtained from a man between 18 and 35 years old with COVID-19, enrolled during active disease.

This clone was seen a handful of times. The chain links TRBV4-3 to TRBJ1-1; D unresolved. Trimming took off 0 bases at V and 5 bases at J, with 16 bases between the two ends. The CDR3 spans 16 residues. Germline-derived CDR1 and CDR2 are LGHNA and YSLEER. The CDR3 sequence: CASSQDRGSGSTEAFF. The CDR3 nucleotides read TGCGCCAGCAGCCAAGATCGTGGCAGCGGGAGTACTGAAGCTTTCTTT.

The J gene is TRBJ1-2, the V gene TRBV6-4, with 7 bases identical to TRBD1. The CDR3 is 15 residues long. J gave up 4 bases and V 2 bases, and 7 bases lay outside the gene matches. In germline, CDR1 is MRHNA, CDR2 SNTAGT. The CDR3 loop is CASSDGNRGIYGYTF. Here the CDR3 DNA reads TGTGCCAGCAGTGACGGCAACAGGGGAATCTATGGCTACACCTTC.

The V gene is TRBV5-1, the J gene TRBJ2-1; D is unresolved. Germline values: CDR1 SGHRS, CDR2 YFSETQ. This CDR3 spans 12 amino acids. Trimming shortened V by 4 bases and J by 6 bases, and 8 bases separated the two germline ends. The CDR3 nucleotides read TGCGCCAGCAGCCCCCCCGGCAATGAGCAGTTCTTC. Translation gives CASSPPGNEQFF. The full variable domain, with the rest looked up from reference TRBV5-1 and TRBJ2-1, is KAGVTQTPRYLIKTRGQQVTLSCSPISGHRSVSWYQQTPGQGLQFLFEYFSETQRNKGNFPGRFSGRQFSNSRSEMNVSTLELGDSALYLCASSPPGNEQFFGPGTRLTVL.

The J gene is TRBJ2-1, the V gene TRBV3-1 (or the pseudogene TRBV3-2); TRBD2 is a possible D gene (6 bases). Trimming stripped 4 bases from V and 8 bases from J, with 18 bases between. Germline values: CDR1 LGHDT, CDR2 YNNKEL (reference sequence). This CDR3 has 15 amino acids. This CDR3 reads CASSLRGSRWDEQFF. The CDR3 nucleotides read TGTGCCAGCAGCCTACGGGGGTCCCGATGGGATGAGCAGTTCTTC.

V gene TRBV27 combines with J gene TRBJ2-3; 9 bases are shared with TRBD1. The CDR3 spans 14 residues. Trimming at V came to 6 bases and at J to 2 bases, leaving 3 bases not matched to a gene. From germline, CDR1 is MNHEY and CDR2 SMNVEV (reference sequence). CDR3 loop: CASRGTGPTDTQYF. CDR3 in DNA: TGTGCCAGCAGGGGGACAGGGCCCACAGATACGCAGTATTTT.

The chain uses TRBV11-2 and TRBJ1-2, with 9 bases matching TRBD1. The CDR3 covers 14 residues. Germline V lookup: CDR1 SGHAT, CDR2 FQNNGV. J was trimmed by 4 bases and V by 5 bases; bases with no gene match: 5. CDR3 protein: CASSRGQGGYGYTF. The CDR3 DNA sequence: TGTGCCAGCAGCCGGGGACAGGGTGGCTATGGCTACACCTTC.

The rearrangement links TRBV15 to TRBJ2-7, with 7 bases lining up with TRBD1. Trimming removed 3 bases from V and 3 bases from J; junction bases left unmatched: 8. Germline-derived CDR1 and CDR2 are LNHNV and YYDKDF (reference sequence). There are 15 residues in the CDR3. The CDR3 protein is CATSRGQNGFYEQYF. CDR3 bases: TGTGCCACCAGCAGGGGACAGAACGGATTCTACGAGCAGTACTTC.

This sequence joins TRBV28 and TRBJ2-3; no clear D gene. With 3 bases removed from V and 1 base from J, the gap between germline ends came to 11 bases. Germline V lookup: CDR1 MDHEN, CDR2 SYDVKM. CDR3 length: 15 residues. The CDR3 region is CASSFTFPGTDTQYF. The CDR3 DNA follows: TGTGCCAGCAGTTTCACTTTCCCGGGCACAGATACGCAGTATTTT.

The chain is built from TRBV19 and TRBJ1-2, with TRBD1 matching 9 bases. The CDR3 contains 16 residues. Germline V gives CDR1 LNHDA, CDR2 SQIVND (reference sequence). V was clipped by 7 bases and J by 3 bases; unmatched bases: 12. In DNA form, the CDR3 reads TGTGCCAGTAATGCCCCGGGACAGGGCTCTCACTATGGCTACACCTTC. This encodes CASNAPGQGSHYGYTF.

V is TRBV11-2 and J is TRBJ2-7, with TRBD1 identical over 10 bases. Losses at the gene ends were 3 bases for V and 6 bases for J; bases not matched to a gene: 8. The CDR3 totals 15 residues. Germline lookup yields CDR1 SGHAT and CDR2 FQNNGV. CDR3 sequence (DNA): TGTGCCAGCAGCTTTTCGGGGACAGGGGTTTCCGAGCAGTACTTC. Residues: CASSFSGTGVSEQYF.

This chain uses TRBV4-3 with TRBJ1-2, with D possibly TRBD1 on 5 matching bases. The CDR3 has 15 amino acids. V was shortened by 2 bases and J by 0 bases, with 10 bases between the two germline ends. Germline values: CDR1 LGHNA, CDR2 YSLEER. The CDR3 coding sequence is TGCGCCAGCAGCCAACAGGGAATGGCTAACTATGGCTACACCTTC. This gives the protein CASSQQGMANYGYTF.

V is TRBV19 and J is TRBJ2-7; 9 bases agree with TRBD1. The germline CDR1 and CDR2 sequences are LNHDA and SQIVND (reference sequence). J was trimmed by 4 bases and V by 4 bases; bases with no gene match: 11. The CDR3 consists of 16 residues. CDR3 DNA sequence: TGTGCCAGTAGTAACACCACCGGGACAGGGAAGTACGAGCAGTACTTC. This codes for CASSNTTGTGKYEQYF.

The V and J genes are TRBV9 and TRBJ1-1; 8 bases agree with TRBD1. With 0 bases clipped from V and 3 bases from J, the junction kept 10 bases outside the gene matches. The germline V gene has CDR1 SGDLS and CDR2 YYNGEE. This CDR3 has 17 residues. CDR3 nucleotide sequence: TGTGCCAGCAGCGTAGATGCAGGGGGCGCATATTACACTGAAGCTTTCTTT. Translation gives CASSVDAGGAYYTEAFF.

The chain joins TRBV10-3 to TRBJ2-7; 13 bases are a match to TRBD2. The CDR3 loop spans 17 amino acids. CDR1 is ENHRY and CDR2 is SYGVKD in the germline V gene. V lost 10 bases to trimming and J lost 4 bases; unmatched junction nucleotides: 16. CDR3 residues: CATQPGLAGWGLYEQYF. The DNA for the CDR3 is TGTGCCACACAACCGGGACTAGCGGGGTGGGGACTTTACGAGCAGTACTTC.

The V gene is TRBV7-3, the J gene TRBJ2-3; the match to TRBD1 covers 9 bases. V shed 3 bases and J 3 bases; nucleotides not matched to a gene: 1. This CDR3 region has 14 residues. Looked up from germline, CDR1 is SGHTA and CDR2 is FQGTGA. CDR3 protein: CASSFGQGTDTQYF. The CDR3 coding sequence is TGTGCCAGCAGCTTCGGACAGGGGACAGATACGCAGTATTTT.

The chain joins TRBV14 to TRBJ1-1; a weak D match, TRBD1 (5 bases). The V end lost 1 base, the J end lost 1 base, and 10 bases lay between the germline ends. This CDR3 region has 15 residues. Germline loops: CDR1 SGHDN, CDR2 FVKESK. This CDR3 reads CASSQGQKSNTEAFF. The CDR3 DNA sequence: TGTGCCAGCAGCCAAGGACAGAAGTCGAACACTGAAGCTTTCTTT.

This clone is a singleton in its sample. The rearrangement uses TRBV6-1 and TRBJ1-5; no clear D gene. Germline assignment: CDR1 MNHNS and CDR2 SASEGT. V lost 1 base, J lost 6 bases, and 10 bases lay in between. CDR3 size: 14 residues. CDR3 in DNA: TGTGCCAGCAGTGAAGAAGGGAGGCGTCAGCCCCAGCATTTT. This translates into CASSEEGRRQPQHF.

The table lists this clone with a count of one. The J gene is TRBJ2-1, the V gene TRBV19; D possibly corresponds to TRBD2 (5 bases). CDR3 length equals 14 residues. In germline, CDR1 is LNHDA, CDR2 SQIVND (reference sequence). V dropped 4 bases and J dropped 4 bases, with 11 bases sitting between them. Here the CDR3 reads CASSRPSSYNEQFF. The CDR3 DNA reads as TGTGCCAGTAGTAGGCCTAGCAGTTACAATGAGCAGTTCTTC.

A single count supports this clone. The V and J genes are TRBV6-5 and TRBJ1-1; D not resolved. The CDR3 totals 12 residues. V was clipped by 10 bases and J by 4 bases, with 13 bases between them. The V gene's germline CDR1 is MNHEY and CDR2 SVGAGI. CDR3: CATDDKTTEAFF. The CDR3 DNA is TGTGCCACCGACGACAAAACCACTGAAGCTTTCTTT.

V is TRBV24-1 and J is TRBJ2-1; D uncertain. Germline V lookup: CDR1 KGHDR, CDR2 SFDVKD. The CDR3 covers 13 residues. The ends were cut back, 4 bases at V and 3 bases at J, with 6 bases in the middle. CDR3 protein: CATSDPNYNEQFF. CDR3 DNA: TGTGCCACCAGTGACCCCAACTACAATGAGCAGTTCTTC.

This clone was seen more than once but under ten times. The chain couples TRBV7-9 to TRBJ2-7, with 9 positions matching TRBD1. This CDR3 is 15 amino acids long. The V segment lost 4 bases and the J segment 2 bases; nucleotides outside the gene matches: 6. Germline CDR1 is SEHNR and CDR2 is FQNEAQ (reference sequence). The CDR3 bases are TGTGCCAGCAGCTCGACCGGGACAGGGACCTACGAGCAGTACTTC. The encoded protein is CASSSTGTGTYEQYF.

The chain has TRBV5-1 and TRBJ2-7, with D unresolved. CDR1 is SGHRS, CDR2 YFSETQ, per germline. CDR3 size: 12 residues. V lost 0 bases and J 6 bases, leaving 7 bases between the germline ends. For the CDR3, the DNA is TGCGCCAGCAGCTTGGTACCTACCGAGCAGTACTTC. Amino acids: CASSLVPTEQYF.

V gene TRBV19 combines with J gene TRBJ2-7, with 11 bases lining up with TRBD2. With V trimmed by 3 bases and J by 1 base, 8 bases remained unmatched. Germline V gene lookup returns CDR1 LNHDA and CDR2 SQIVND (reference sequence). The CDR3 is 17 amino acids. In DNA, the CDR3 is TGTGCCAGTAGTATGAGGCTAGCGGGAGGTAGGTCCTACGAGCAGTACTTC. Translating gives CASSMRLAGGRSYEQYF.

V gene TRBV10-2 combines with J gene TRBJ2-3; tentatively, D is TRBD2 (6 bases). The V and J ends lost 8 bases and 2 bases respectively, with 14 bases between them. The CDR3 extends over 14 amino acids. Germline CDR1 is WSHSY and CDR2 is SAAADI. CDR3 loop: CASLNSGVTDTQYF. The CDR3 coding sequence is TGCGCCAGCTTGAATAGCGGAGTCACAGATACGCAGTATTTT.

Regarding this clone: At one of its ends the junction is not consistent with the germline gene, which may arise from a read error. The rearrangement joins TRBV11-2 to TRBJ1-4, with D possibly TRBD1 on 6 matching bases. CDR1 is SGHAT, CDR2 FQNNGV, per germline. This CDR3 region has 12 residues. The CDR3 region is CASSFGGQKLLF. The CDR3 nucleotides read TGTGCCAGCAGCTTCGGGGGGCAAAAACTGCTTTTT. The entire variable domain, with the rest obtained from reference TRBV11-2 and TRBJ1-4, is as follows: EAGVAQSPRYKIIEKRQSVAFWCNPISGHATLYWYQQILGQGPKLLIQFQNNGVVDDSQLPKDRFSAERLKGVDSTLKIQPAKLEDSAVYLCASSFGGQKLLFGSGTQLSVL.

CDR3 coding DNA: TGTGCCAGCATAGACAGCAACATGAACACTGAAGCTTTCTTT. Protein sequence: CASIDSNMNTEAFF. This chain connects TRBV28 to TRBJ1-1; weak D call: TRBD1 (5 bases). V dropped 7 bases and J dropped 0 bases, with 12 bases sitting between them. Germline-derived CDR1 and CDR2 are MDHEN and SYDVKM. The CDR3 has 14 amino acids.

In nucleotides, the CDR3 is TGTGCCAGTAGTATAGACAAATACAATGAGCAGTTCTTC. It is translated as CASSIDKYNEQFF. The chain uses TRBV19 and TRBJ2-1; D remains unclear. Looked up from germline, CDR1 is LNHDA and CDR2 is SQIVND (reference sequence). This CDR3 is 13 amino acids long. The V end lost 0 bases, the J end lost 4 bases, and 4 bases lay between the germline ends.

The rearrangement links TRBV29-1 to TRBJ1-2, with a possible D match to TRBD1 (6 bases). The CDR3 extends over 13 amino acids. V was clipped by 4 bases and J by 0 bases, with 9 bases between them. Looked up from germline, CDR1 is SQVTM and CDR2 is ANQGSEA. The CDR3 DNA reads as TGCAGCGTTGGGGGGGGCCCTAACTATGGCTACACCTTC. It is translated as CSVGGGPNYGYTF.